The text below deals with one TCR beta chain. The clone's antigen remains unknown. No much larger clone exists at a distance of one base, and base qualities are not known. Libraries were constructed by the immunoSEQ multiplex PCR assay. Processing in the source paper ran as follows. To diagnose cytomegalovirus status from the catalog of TCR beta chain sequences, a statistical classification framework was built. Not all clones reach the TCRdb copy of this immuneACCESS table, which keeps in-frame sequences only. Checked studies attribute under half of the gap to unresolved V genes and leave the rest unexplained. V and J calls and clone size are given by that table; D and trimming were obtained from the DNA. The sample table contains 150,000 to 200,000 clones; only one count was recorded for approximately 86% of them. The ten top clones hold more than 5.5% of the sample. The donors were included in the validation cohort of over a hundred subjects, a group kept apart from the roughly 700-subject first cohort.

This sample was taken from a study of cytomegalovirus exposure and HLA in healthy donors (dated by TCRdb to about 2017). Regarding the study in general: A later analysis indicated that the 95 to 150 validation repertoires were generated on the platform also employed for the 650 to 850 repertoires of the first cohort. A separate validation cohort of 90 to 150 different subjects was used in addition to the roughly 620-subject first cohort. The study aimed to test whether cataloging public T cell receptors could reveal signatures of past pathogen exposure. To predict cytomegalovirus infection status, the study brought together high-throughput TCR immunosequencing, statistical association of individual TCRs with disease status, and machine learning.

Broader findings and caveats from the paper: A later analysis had no HLA typing for the validation cohort, so co-occurrence there was scored across all 130 or so repertoires. It was suggested by the authors that the approach could potentially be generalized to other disease states and immunological phenotypes. A few of the identified cytomegalovirus-associated TCR beta chains were confirmed in vitro to be specific for cytomegalovirus antigens. The classifier was reported to diagnose cytomegalovirus status with high specificity and sensitivity in both the original cohort and the validation cohort. A later analysis found that TCRs clustered in the first cohort also tended to co-occur in the 120 validation repertoires, with 94% of cluster scores above 0. Across donors, most TCR sequences were observed very rarely, whereas some public TCRs were present in many individuals. The study listed 150 to 200 TCR beta chains as associated with cytomegalovirus.

According to the germline V gene (reference sequence), CDR1 reads LNHDA and CDR2 reads SQIVND. V is reduced by 2 bases and J by 9 bases, leaving a spacing of 11 bases between them. Including cysteine and phenylalanine, the CDR3 has 13 amino acids. The read is trimmed to its CDR3 DNA, 39 bases read in frame from base 1. Material: PBMCs. The V gene is TRBV19 and the J gene is TRBJ1-3, with no confidently assigned D gene. This clonotype originated in a man aged 25-45 years in good health and CMV-seropositive. The sequenced DNA is TGTGCCAGTAGTATACCGGAGGGTGGCACCATATATTTT. Translated, it reads CASSIPEGGTIYF.